Given below is one TCR beta chain in context. What it binds is not known. Germline V gene sequence: CDR1 MDHEN, CDR2 SYDVKM. The germline V and J ends were trimmed by 2 bases and 9 bases, with 14 bases remaining between them. The CDR3 spans 14 residues. Treatment meaning: 15 to 20 received Ad26.COV2.S at low or high dose, single or two shots; about 5 received placebo; per-sample allocation not given. Sampling occurred on day 63 after the first vaccine or placebo injection. Recruitment in Boston yielded a donor of adult age, 18-55 years. The data belong to a study of Ad26.COV2.S vaccination and SARS-CoV-2 variants. Findings and limits, study-wide: Compared with placebo recipients, vaccine recipients had higher spike-specific TCR breadth. Total T cell responses, in the TCR breadth and depth analyses, may have been underestimated.

TCRdb keeps only in-frame clones here, not all; method: immunoSEQ multiplex PCR. The table has 400,000 to 500,000 clones, over 75% seen once; the top ten hold 3.6%. The clonotype originates from a person aged 18-65 years who received the Ad26.COV2.S COVID-19 vaccine or a placebo. The input for sequencing was peripheral blood, taken in a trial of Ad26.COV2.S vaccine versus placebo. This rearrangement joins TRBV28 to TRBJ1-5; tentative D call: TRBD1 (6 bases). The CDR3 is CASSLGGAGWPQHF. In DNA, the CDR3 is TGTGCCAGCAGTTTAGGGGGCGCGGGATGGCCCCAGCATTTT.